Listed here are 16 T cell receptor beta chains from one sample, sequenced in a study of regulatory T cells in long-lasting Graves disease. As to time point: persistent/refractory GD, antithyroid drugs over 5 years with positive TRAb. Scientists built the TCR library using RNA that was extracted from PBMCs. Assembly of TCR beta libraries relied on iRepertoire HTBI primers together with Arm-PCR of CDR3 regions. TCRdb ran MiXCR on the multiplex PCR reads and lists one entry per CDR3 protein. Altogether a few hundred thousand distinct CDR3 sequences are present, roughly 25% being singletons, with the ten largest covering about 29%. The starting material was peripheral blood mononuclear cells (PBMCs), obtained when the disease was refractory, from a patient treated with antithyroid drugs. Receptors were obtained from a woman in her forties with Graves disease.

This clonotype was seen more than once but under ten times. This chain uses TRBV28 with TRBJ1-5; 7 bases are a match to TRBD1. In germline, CDR1 is MDHEN, CDR2 SYDVKM. The CDR3 loop spans 14 amino acids. J lost 4 bases, V lost 6 bases, and 6 bases had no gene match. The CDR3 DNA sequence: TGTGCCAGCAGAAGGCCGACAGGGAATCAGCCCCAGCATTTT. Amino acids: CASRRPTGNQPQHF.

This chain links TRBV28 with TRBJ2-5; a weak D match, TRBD2 (6 bases). CDR1 MDHEN and CDR2 SYDVKM come from the germline V gene. This CDR3 has 14 amino acids. Trimming took off 8 bases at V and 4 bases at J, with 17 bases between the two ends. The CDR3 here is CASGGTGTRETQYF. Written as DNA, the CDR3 is TGTGCCAGCGGGGGAACCGGGACTCGAGAGACCCAGTACTTC.

This clonotype has just a few counts. V usage is TRBV27 and J usage is TRBJ1-2; a weak D match, TRBD1 (6 bases). This CDR3 contains 13 residues. Germline CDR1 and CDR2: MNHEY and SMNVEV (reference sequence). V was cut by 5 bases and J by 2 bases, with 9 bases left in between. In DNA form, the CDR3 reads TGTGCCAGCAGTCCTCAGGGGAACTATGGCTACACCTTC. Residues: CASSPQGNYGYTF.

This clonotype was recorded many times. CDR3 amino acids: CASSAGQSMNTEAFF. The CDR3 nucleotides are TGTGCCAGCAGTGCCGGACAGTCAATGAACACTGAAGCTTTCTTT. The chain combines TRBV27 with TRBJ1-1; TRBD1 might be the D (6 bases). Trimming removed 5 bases at V and 0 bases at J, with 13 bases between. The CDR3 length is 15 residues. Germline loops: CDR1 MNHEY, CDR2 SMNVEV (reference sequence).

This clonotype was counted ten times or more. The J gene is TRBJ2-7, the V gene TRBV28; TRBD1 aligns across 7 bases. V was clipped by 6 bases and J by 3 bases; unmatched bases: 20. This CDR3 has 18 residues. The germline V gene encodes CDR1 MDHEN and CDR2 SYDVKM. CDR3 in amino acids: CASRHTRTGKIRLYEQYF. The CDR3 DNA reads TGTGCCAGCAGGCATACCCGGACAGGAAAAATTCGCCTCTACGAGCAGTACTTC.

This clonotype was observed at least ten times. V is TRBV28 and J is TRBJ2-5, with 10 positions matching TRBD2. The CDR3 is made up of 16 amino acids. V dropped 8 bases and J dropped 2; count of bases not matched to a gene: 11. CDR1 and CDR2 (germline): MDHEN, SYDVKM. Here the CDR3 DNA reads TGTGCCAGCTGCCCCTTTTGGACTAGCGGACAAGAGACCCAGTACTTC. Translation: CASCPFWTSGQETQYF. The variable domain in full, completed from reference TRBV28 and TRBJ2-5, reads DVKVTQSSRYLVKRTGEKVFLECVQDMDHENMFWYRQDPGLGLRLIYFSYDVKMKEKGDIPEGYSVSREKKERFSLILESASTNQTSMYLCASCPFWTSGQETQYFGPGTRLLVL.

This clonotype came up many times. This rearrangement joins TRBV7-8 to TRBJ2-5; D not resolved. V was shortened by 0 bases and J by 4 bases, with 3 bases between the two germline ends. The V gene's germline CDR1 is SGHVS and CDR2 FQNEAQ. This CDR3 is 12 amino acids long. CDR3 in DNA: TGTGCCAGCAGCTTAGCAGCAGAGACCCAGTACTTC. Translation gives CASSLAAETQYF.

This clonotype has ten or more counts. The rearrangement joins TRBV28 to TRBJ2-7; unclear D gene. The length of the CDR3 is 15 residues. Germline values: CDR1 MDHEN, CDR2 SYDVKM. Trimming removed 6 bases from V and 5 bases from J, with 20 bases in between. CDR3 coding DNA: TGTGCCAGCAGCCCCTCGGAGCGATTGGCGGACGAGCAGTACTTC. It yields the protein CASSPSERLADEQYF.

There are many counts of this clonotype. V is TRBV12-3 or TRBV12-4 and J is TRBJ2-2; D is undetermined. V lost 5 bases to trimming and J lost 2 bases, with 9 bases between them. This CDR3 has 14 residues. The CDR3 DNA reads as TGTGCCAGCAGTCACCTTCAAAACACCGGGGAGCTGTTTTTT. Its translation: CASSHLQNTGELFF.

The chain recombines TRBV13 with TRBJ1-1; TRBD1 is a possible D gene (6 bases). V lost 5 bases, J lost 6 bases, and 25 bases lay in between. The CDR3 spans 17 residues. Germline CDR1 reads PRHDT; CDR2 reads FYEKMQ (reference sequence). CDR3 DNA sequence: TGTGCCAGCAGCCCACCACCCAGACAGGTAAGAGGGGCTGAAGCTTTCTTT. Its protein product is CASSPPPRQVRGAEAFF.

This clonotype was counted many times. The chain is built from TRBV20-1 and TRBJ2-5; D possibly uses TRBD1 or TRBD2 (5 bases each). CDR3 length equals 12 residues. The ends were cut back, 5 bases at V and 2 bases at J, with 9 bases in the middle. Germline lookup yields CDR1 DFQATT and CDR2 SNEGSKA (reference sequence). CDR3 region: CSAGTDQETQYF. The CDR3 region has the DNA TGCAGTGCTGGGACGGATCAAGAGACCCAGTACTTC.

The chain links TRBV11-2 to TRBJ2-3, with 8 bases fitting TRBD1. CDR3 length: 16 residues. V was pared by 4 bases and J by 5 bases, with 11 bases of the junction left unmatched. Germline CDR1 is SGHAT and CDR2 is FQNNGV. The CDR3 DNA is TGTGCCAGCAGCTCCGACAGGGGAGGAGTGGTAGATACGCAGTATTTT. Translated, it gives CASSSDRGGVVDTQYF. The whole variable domain, remainder taken from reference TRBV11-2 and TRBJ2-3, is EAGVAQSPRYKIIEKRQSVAFWCNPISGHATLYWYQQILGQGPKLLIQFQNNGVVDDSQLPKDRFSAERLKGVDSTLKIQPAKLEDSAVYLCASSSDRGGVVDTQYFGPGTRLTVL.

This clonotype was observed a few times. J is TRBJ2-6 and V is TRBV29-1; a possible D gene is TRBD2 (5 bases). The CDR3 is 15 amino acids. CDR1 is SQVTM, CDR2 ANQGSEA, per germline. V shed 1 base and J shed 1 base, with 8 bases lying between them. Written as DNA, the CDR3 is TGCAGCGTTGAAGCTTCGGGGTCTGGGGCCAACGTCCTGACTTTC. Amino acid sequence: CSVEASGSGANVLTF.

There are a few counts of this clonotype. This chain uses TRBV5-6 with TRBJ1-1; possible D gene TRBD1, 6 bases. Trimming removed 0 bases at V and 3 bases at J, with 12 bases between. The CDR3 contains 15 residues. The germline V gene has CDR1 SGHDT and CDR2 YYEEEE. The CDR3: CASSLVQGRYTEAFF. The CDR3 region has the DNA TGTGCCAGCAGCTTGGTCCAGGGGCGTTACACTGAAGCTTTCTTT.

With regard to this clonotype: This may come from a read error, since a much larger clone is one base off. The V gene is TRBV28, the J gene TRBJ2-6; D remains ambiguous. Germline values: CDR1 MDHEN, CDR2 SYDVKM. CDR3 length: 14 residues. The CDR3 loop is CASRKGSRANVLTF. The CDR3 coding sequence is TGTGCCAGCAGGAAAGGCTCTAGGGCCAACGTCCTGACTTTC.

There are many counts of this clonotype. This chain joins TRBV3-1 and TRBJ1-2; the D is unclear. Trimming took off 1 base at V and 3 bases at J, with 9 bases between the two ends. CDR3 length: 14 amino acids. Per the germline V gene, CDR1 is LGHDT and CDR2 is YNNKEL (reference sequence). The CDR3 coding sequence is TGTGCCAGCAGCCAAGGGGCGGCTTACTATGGCTACACCTTC. Translated, it gives CASSQGAAYYGYTF.